This is a list of T cell receptor beta chains from one sample in a study of blood T cell repertoires in COVID-19. Here immunoSEQ multiplex PCR was the method, and the copy in TCRdb shows in-frame clones only, minus some. The top ten clones hold 2.2% of a sample with approximately 220,000 clones, about nine tenths of them seen once. Material: peripheral blood. These receptors came from a woman aged 50 to 65 with acute or convalescent COVID-19. The CDR3 runs from the conserved cysteine through the conserved F or W. D genes are given only for firm matches. Only some rows state a clone size, as once, few, many or a class for expanded clones.

d_call j_call v_call clone_size cdr3_aa cdr3_nt
- TRBJ1-2 TRBV11-2 - CASRRNYGYTF TGTGCCAGCAGACGGAACTATGGCTACACCTTC
- TRBJ2-1 TRBV7-2 - CASSLQGYPYNEQFF TGTGCCAGCAGCTTGCAGGGGTACCCCTACAATGAGCAGTTCTTC
- TRBJ2-3 TRBV6-5 - CASRDRGARTDTQYF TGTGCCAGCAGGGACCGGGGGGCCCGCACAGATACGCAGTATTTT
TRBD1 TRBJ1-2 TRBV4-3 - CASSQTSGGLNYGYTF TGCGCCAGCAGCCAAACCTCAGGGGGCTTGAACTATGGCTACACCTTC
- TRBJ1-1 TRBV5-1 few CASSTDRQNTEAFF TGCGCCAGCAGCACTGACAGACAGAACACTGAAGCTTTCTTT
- TRBJ1-2 TRBV5-1 - CASSRGTNYGYTF TGCGCCAGCAGCAGAGGGACTAACTATGGCTACACCTTC
- TRBJ2-3 TRBV30 - CAWSPSTDTQYF TGTGCCTGGTCCCCTAGCACAGATACGCAGTATTTT
- TRBJ2-1 TRBV2 few CASSVGGPYNEQFF TGTGCCAGCAGTGTGGGGGGGCCGTACAATGAGCAGTTCTTC
TRBD1 TRBJ2-3 TRBV11-2 - CASSSRTGVTDTQYF TGTGCCAGCAGCTCCAGGACAGGGGTCACAGATACGCAGTATTTT
TRBD1 TRBJ1-2 TRBV6-5 - CASSYPGTALYGYTF TGTGCCAGCAGTTACCCCGGGACAGCCCTCTATGGCTACACCTTC
TRBD1 TRBJ2-2 TRBV18 - CASSPFWDRDTGELFF TGTGCCAGCTCACCATTCTGGGACAGGGACACCGGGGAGCTGTTTTTT
- TRBJ2-2 TRBV6-2/TRBV6-3 few CASSLLGRGSTGELFF TGTGCCAGCAGTTTACTTGGCAGGGGATCAACCGGGGAGCTGTTTTTT
- TRBJ2-5 TRBV13 - CASCHSQGGTQYF TGTGCCAGCTGCCATAGCCAGGGTGGGACCCAGTACTTC
TRBD1 TRBJ1-2 TRBV7-9 once CASSFPKTGSGGYTF TGTGCCAGCAGCTTCCCAAAGACAGGGTCCGGTGGCTACACCTTC
TRBD1 TRBJ2-7 TRBV6-6 - CASGGQRSSYEQYF TGTGCCAGCGGGGGACAGCGTAGCTCCTACGAGCAGTACTTC
TRBD2 TRBJ2-1 TRBV24-1 - CATTTGGPYNEQFF TGTGCCACTACGACGGGGGGGCCGTACAATGAGCAGTTCTTC
TRBD2 TRBJ2-1 TRBV4-1 - CASSQGLAGSYNEQFF TGCGCCAGCAGCCAAGGCCTAGCGGGCTCCTACAATGAGCAGTTCTTC
- TRBJ2-7 TRBV19 - CASSIEAGKPSYEQYF TGTGCCAGTAGTATAGAGGCGGGGAAGCCTTCCTACGAGCAGTACTTC
TRBD1 TRBJ2-3 TRBV9 - CASSVLGTGSDTQYF TGTGCCAGCAGCGTTCTCGGGACAGGGTCAGATACGCAGTATTTT
TRBD2 TRBJ2-5 TRBV3-1/TRBV3-2 once CASSQEIREEETQYF TGTGCCAGCAGCCAAGAGATACGGGAGGAGGAGACCCAGTACTTC
- TRBJ1-5 TRBV6-5 - CASNKKGYSNQPQHF TGTGCCAGCAATAAGAAGGGGTATAGCAATCAGCCCCAGCATTTT
- TRBJ1-4 TRBV7-2 - CASRSKRGAGADEKLFF TGTGCCAGCAGATCAAAACGGGGCGCGGGGGCTGATGAAAAACTGTTTTTT
TRBD2 TRBJ2-5 TRBV5-6 - CASSPGLAGAQETQYF TGTGCCAGCAGCCCTGGACTAGCGGGGGCACAAGAGACCCAGTACTTC
TRBD2 TRBJ2-7 TRBV13 - CASSLSSGSYEQYF TGTGCCAGCAGCTTATCTAGCGGGTCTTACGAGCAGTACTTC
TRBD1 TRBJ2-7 TRBV5-6 - CASSWTGVYEQYF TGTGCCAGCAGCTGGACAGGCGTATACGAGCAGTACTTC
- TRBJ1-1 TRBV24-1 - CATSARGNTEAFF TGTGCCACCAGTGCCAGAGGGAACACTGAAGCTTTCTTT
TRBD1 TRBJ2-7 TRBV7-9 - CASSQGQHSYEQYF TGTGCCAGCAGCCAGGGACAGCACTCCTACGAGCAGTACTTC
TRBD1 TRBJ2-3 TRBV24-1 - CATSVGDRRTDTQYF TGTGCCACCAGCGTCGGGGACAGACGCACAGATACGCAGTATTTT
- TRBJ1-4 TRBV7-9 once CASSLAKTGAATNEKLFF TGTGCCAGCAGCTTAGCTAAGACAGGCGCCGCAACTAATGAAAAACTGTTTTTT
- TRBJ1-2 TRBV19 - CASSIGIGQGMGGYTF TGTGCCAGTAGTATTGGGATAGGGCAGGGAATGGGTGGCTACACCTTC
TRBD1 TRBJ1-4 TRBV30 - CAWSVDRDREKLFF TGTGCCTGGAGCGTGGACAGGGACAGAGAAAAACTGTTTTTT